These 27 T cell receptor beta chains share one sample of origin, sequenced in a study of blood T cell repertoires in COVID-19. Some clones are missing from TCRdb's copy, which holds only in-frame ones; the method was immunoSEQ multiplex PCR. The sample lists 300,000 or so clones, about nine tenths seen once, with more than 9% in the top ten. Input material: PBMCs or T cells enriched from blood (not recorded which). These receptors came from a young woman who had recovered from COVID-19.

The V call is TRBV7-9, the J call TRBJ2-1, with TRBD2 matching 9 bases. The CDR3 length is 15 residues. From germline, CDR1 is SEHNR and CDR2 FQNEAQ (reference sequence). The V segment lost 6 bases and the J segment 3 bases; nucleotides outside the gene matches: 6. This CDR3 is CASRTTSGFYNEQFF. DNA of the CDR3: TGTGCCAGCAGAACTACTAGCGGGTTCTACAATGAGCAGTTCTTC.

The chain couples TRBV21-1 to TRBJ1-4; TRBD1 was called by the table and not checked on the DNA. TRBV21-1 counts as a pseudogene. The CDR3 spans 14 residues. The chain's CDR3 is CASGRNRGGEKLFF. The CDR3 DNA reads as TGTGCCAGCGGACGGAACAGGGGTGGTGAAAAACTGTTTTTT.

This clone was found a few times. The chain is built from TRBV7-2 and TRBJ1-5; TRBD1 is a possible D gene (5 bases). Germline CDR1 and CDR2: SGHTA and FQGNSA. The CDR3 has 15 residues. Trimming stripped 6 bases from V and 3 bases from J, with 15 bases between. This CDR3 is CASSPTGHDNQPQHF. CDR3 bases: TGTGCCAGCAGTCCTACAGGTCATGACAATCAGCCCCAGCATTTT.

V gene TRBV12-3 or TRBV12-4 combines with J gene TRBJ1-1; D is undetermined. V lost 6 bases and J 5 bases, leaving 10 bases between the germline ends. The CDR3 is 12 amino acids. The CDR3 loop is CASSRLRTEAFF. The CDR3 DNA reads TGTGCCAGCAGCCGACTTCGTACTGAAGCTTTCTTT.

In DNA form, the CDR3 reads TGTGCCAGCAGTGGATTAGCCCGACAGGAGCTGGAAGGCTACACCTTC. Protein: CASSGLARQELEGYTF. The chain employs TRBV25-1 and TRBJ1-2; weak D call: TRBD1 (6 bases). There are 16 residues in the CDR3. V was pared by 4 bases and J by 8 bases, with 23 bases between. Germline V gene data show CDR1 as MGHDK and CDR2 as SYGVNS.

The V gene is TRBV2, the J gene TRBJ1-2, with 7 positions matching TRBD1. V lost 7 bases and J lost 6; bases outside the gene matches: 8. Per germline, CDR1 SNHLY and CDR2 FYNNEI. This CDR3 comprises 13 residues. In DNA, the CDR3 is TGTGCCAGCACATACAGACAGGGTGATGGCTACACCTTC. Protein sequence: CASTYRQGDGYTF.

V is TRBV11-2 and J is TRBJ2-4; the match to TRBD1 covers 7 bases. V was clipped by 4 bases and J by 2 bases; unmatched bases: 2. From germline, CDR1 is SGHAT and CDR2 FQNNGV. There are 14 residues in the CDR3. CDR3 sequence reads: CASSSGQPKNIQYF. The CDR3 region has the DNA TGTGCCAGCAGCTCGGGACAGCCCAAAAACATTCAGTACTTC.

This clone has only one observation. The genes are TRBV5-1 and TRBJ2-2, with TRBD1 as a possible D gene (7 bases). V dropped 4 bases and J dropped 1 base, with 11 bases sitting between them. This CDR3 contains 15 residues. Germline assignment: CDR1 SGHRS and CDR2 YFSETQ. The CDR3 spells CASSRQGLNTGELFF. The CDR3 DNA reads TGCGCCAGCAGCCGACAGGGACTGAACACCGGGGAGCTGTTTTTT.

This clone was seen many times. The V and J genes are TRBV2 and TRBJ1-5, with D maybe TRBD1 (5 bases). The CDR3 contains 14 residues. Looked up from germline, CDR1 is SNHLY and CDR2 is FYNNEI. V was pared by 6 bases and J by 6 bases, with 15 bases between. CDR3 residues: CASRRGGGSQPQHF. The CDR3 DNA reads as TGTGCCAGCAGACGGGGGGGTGGGAGTCAGCCCCAGCATTTT.

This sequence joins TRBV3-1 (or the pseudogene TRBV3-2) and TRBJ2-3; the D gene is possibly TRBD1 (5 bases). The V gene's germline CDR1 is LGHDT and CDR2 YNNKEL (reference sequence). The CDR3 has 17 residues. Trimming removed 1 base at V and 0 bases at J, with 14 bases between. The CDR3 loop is CASSQGVVGPSTDTQYF. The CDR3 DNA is TGTGCCAGCAGCCAAGGCGTTGTGGGGCCTAGCACAGATACGCAGTATTTT.

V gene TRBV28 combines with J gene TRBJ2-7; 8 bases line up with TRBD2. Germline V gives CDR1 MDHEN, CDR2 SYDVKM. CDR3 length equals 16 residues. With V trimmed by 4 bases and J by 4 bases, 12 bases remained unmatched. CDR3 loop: CASSSLGTSGGYEQYF. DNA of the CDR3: TGTGCCAGCAGTTCGCTCGGGACTTCGGGAGGGTACGAGCAGTACTTC.

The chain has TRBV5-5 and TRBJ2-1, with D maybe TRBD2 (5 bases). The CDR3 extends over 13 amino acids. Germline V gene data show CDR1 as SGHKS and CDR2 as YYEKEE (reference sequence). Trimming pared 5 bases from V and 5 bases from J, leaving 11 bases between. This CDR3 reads CASRDSIHNEQFF. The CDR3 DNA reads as TGTGCCAGCAGGGACTCGATACACAATGAGCAGTTCTTC.

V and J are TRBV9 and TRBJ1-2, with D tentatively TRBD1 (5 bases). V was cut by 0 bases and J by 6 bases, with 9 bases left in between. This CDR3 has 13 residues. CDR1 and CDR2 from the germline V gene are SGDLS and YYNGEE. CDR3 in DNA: TGTGCCAGCAGCGTAGGGGGAGGGGATGGCTACACCTTC. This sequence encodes CASSVGGGDGYTF. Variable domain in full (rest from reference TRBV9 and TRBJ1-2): DSGVTQTPKHLITATGQRVTLRCSPRSGDLSVYWYQQSLDQGLQFLIQYYNGEERAKGNILERFSAQQFPDLHSELNLSSLELGDSALYFCASSVGGGDGYTFGSGTRLTVV.

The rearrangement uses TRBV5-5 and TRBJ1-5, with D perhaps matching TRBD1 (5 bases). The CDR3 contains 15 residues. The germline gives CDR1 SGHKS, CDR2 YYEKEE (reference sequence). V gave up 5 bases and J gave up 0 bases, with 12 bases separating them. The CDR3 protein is CASRPGLHSNQPQHF. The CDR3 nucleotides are TGTGCCAGCAGGCCGGGACTCCATAGCAATCAGCCCCAGCATTTT.

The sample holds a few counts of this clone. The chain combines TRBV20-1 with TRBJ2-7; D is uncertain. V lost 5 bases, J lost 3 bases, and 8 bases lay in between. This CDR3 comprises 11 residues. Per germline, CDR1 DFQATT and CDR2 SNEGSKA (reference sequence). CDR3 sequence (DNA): TGCAGTGCTTTACTCCACTACGAGCAGTACTTC. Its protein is CSALLHYEQYF.

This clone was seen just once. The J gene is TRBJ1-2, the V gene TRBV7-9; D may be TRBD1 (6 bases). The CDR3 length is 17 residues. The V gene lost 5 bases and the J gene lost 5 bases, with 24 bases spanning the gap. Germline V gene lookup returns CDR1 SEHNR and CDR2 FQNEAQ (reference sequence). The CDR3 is CASSPRQAVGVPYGYTF. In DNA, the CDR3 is TGTGCCAGCAGCCCACGACAGGCCGTAGGGGTTCCTTATGGCTACACCTTC.

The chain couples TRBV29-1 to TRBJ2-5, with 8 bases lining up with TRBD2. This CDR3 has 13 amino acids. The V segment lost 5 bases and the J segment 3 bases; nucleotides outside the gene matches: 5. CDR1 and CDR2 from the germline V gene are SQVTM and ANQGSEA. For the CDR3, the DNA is TGCAGCGTTCTTGCAGCGGGAGAAGAGACCCAGTACTTC. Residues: CSVLAAGEETQYF.

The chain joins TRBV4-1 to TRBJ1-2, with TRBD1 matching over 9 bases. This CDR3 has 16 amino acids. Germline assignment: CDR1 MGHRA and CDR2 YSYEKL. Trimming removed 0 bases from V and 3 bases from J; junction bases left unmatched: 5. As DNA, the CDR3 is TGCGCCAGCAGCCAAGATCCGACAGGGGGGTACTATGGCTACACCTTC. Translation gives CASSQDPTGGYYGYTF.

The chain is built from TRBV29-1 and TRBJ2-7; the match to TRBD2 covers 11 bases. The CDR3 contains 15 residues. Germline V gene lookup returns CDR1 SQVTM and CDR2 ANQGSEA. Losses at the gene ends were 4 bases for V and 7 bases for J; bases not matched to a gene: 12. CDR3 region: CSVALRLAGMGEQYF. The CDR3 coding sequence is TGCAGCGTTGCCCTGAGACTAGCGGGAATGGGAGAGCAGTACTTC.

The CDR3 region is CASSSWRGRSNQPQHF. CDR3 in DNA: TGTGCCAGCAGCTCCTGGAGAGGGCGGTCCAATCAGCCCCAGCATTTT. The V and J genes are TRBV7-8 and TRBJ1-5; D not certain. The CDR3 has 16 amino acids. Trimming stripped 4 bases from V and 3 bases from J, with 16 bases between. Per the germline V gene, CDR1 is SGHVS and CDR2 is FQNEAQ.

The CDR3 DNA reads TGTGCCAGCAGCCTCAGGGAGGACGGCTACACCTTC. It encodes CASSLREDGYTF. The genes are TRBV13 and TRBJ1-2; tentatively, D is TRBD1 (5 bases). V was pared by 5 bases and J by 8 bases, with 12 bases between. The CDR3 sequence is 12 residues long. Germline V CDR1 and CDR2: PRHDT, FYEKMQ (reference sequence).

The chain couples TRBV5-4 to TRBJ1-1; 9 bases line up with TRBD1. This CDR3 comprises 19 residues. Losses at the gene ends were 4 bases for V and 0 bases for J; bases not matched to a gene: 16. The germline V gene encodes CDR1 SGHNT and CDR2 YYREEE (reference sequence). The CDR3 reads CASSVGSGQGLPMNTEAFF. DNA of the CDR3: TGTGCCAGCAGCGTGGGGTCCGGACAGGGGTTACCAATGAACACTGAAGCTTTCTTT.

CDR3 in amino acids: CASRAGTSISGAGELFF. CDR3 bases: TGTGCCAGCAGAGCCGGGACTAGCATATCCGGTGCCGGGGAGCTGTTTTTT. This chain uses TRBV2 with TRBJ2-2, with 9 bases aligning to TRBD2. The CDR3 runs 17 residues. The J segment lost 6 bases and the V segment lost 6 bases, leaving 14 bases of the junction unmatched. Looked up from germline, CDR1 is SNHLY and CDR2 is FYNNEI.

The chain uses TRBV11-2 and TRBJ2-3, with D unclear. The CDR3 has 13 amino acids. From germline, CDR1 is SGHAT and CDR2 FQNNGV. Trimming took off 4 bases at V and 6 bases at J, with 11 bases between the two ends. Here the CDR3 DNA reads TGTGCCAGCAGCTCCTACCCTGAGGATACGCAGTATTTT. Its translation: CASSSYPEDTQYF. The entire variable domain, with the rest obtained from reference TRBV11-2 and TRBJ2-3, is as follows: EAGVAQSPRYKIIEKRQSVAFWCNPISGHATLYWYQQILGQGPKLLIQFQNNGVVDDSQLPKDRFSAERLKGVDSTLKIQPAKLEDSAVYLCASSSYPEDTQYFGPGTRLTVL.

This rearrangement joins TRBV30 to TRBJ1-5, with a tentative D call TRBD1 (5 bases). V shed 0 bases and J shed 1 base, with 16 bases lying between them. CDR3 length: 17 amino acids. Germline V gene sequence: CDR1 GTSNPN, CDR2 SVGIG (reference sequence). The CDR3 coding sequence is TGTGCCTGGAGTGTACACGGGGGGGGAGCGAGCAATCAGCCCCAGCATTTT. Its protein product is CAWSVHGGGASNQPQHF.

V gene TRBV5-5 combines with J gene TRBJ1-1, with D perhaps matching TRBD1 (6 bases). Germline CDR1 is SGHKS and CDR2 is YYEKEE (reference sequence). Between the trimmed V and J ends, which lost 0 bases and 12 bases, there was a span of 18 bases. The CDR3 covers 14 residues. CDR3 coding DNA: TGTGCCAGCAGCTTGGGGTTCGCGGAGGACAGAACTTTCTTT. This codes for CASSLGFAEDRTFF.

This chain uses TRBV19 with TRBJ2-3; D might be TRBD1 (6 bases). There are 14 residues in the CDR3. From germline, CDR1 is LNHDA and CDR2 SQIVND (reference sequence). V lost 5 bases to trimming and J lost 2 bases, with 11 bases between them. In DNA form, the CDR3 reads TGTGCCAGTAGTCAGGACAGTTCCACAGATACGCAGTATTTT. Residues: CASSQDSSTDTQYF. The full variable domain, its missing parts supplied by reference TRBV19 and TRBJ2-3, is DGGITQSPKYLFRKEGQNVTLSCEQNLNHDAMYWYRQDPGQGLRLIYYSQIVNDFQKGDIAEGYSVSREKKESFPLTVTSAQKNPTAFYLCASSQDSSTDTQYFGPGTRLTVL.